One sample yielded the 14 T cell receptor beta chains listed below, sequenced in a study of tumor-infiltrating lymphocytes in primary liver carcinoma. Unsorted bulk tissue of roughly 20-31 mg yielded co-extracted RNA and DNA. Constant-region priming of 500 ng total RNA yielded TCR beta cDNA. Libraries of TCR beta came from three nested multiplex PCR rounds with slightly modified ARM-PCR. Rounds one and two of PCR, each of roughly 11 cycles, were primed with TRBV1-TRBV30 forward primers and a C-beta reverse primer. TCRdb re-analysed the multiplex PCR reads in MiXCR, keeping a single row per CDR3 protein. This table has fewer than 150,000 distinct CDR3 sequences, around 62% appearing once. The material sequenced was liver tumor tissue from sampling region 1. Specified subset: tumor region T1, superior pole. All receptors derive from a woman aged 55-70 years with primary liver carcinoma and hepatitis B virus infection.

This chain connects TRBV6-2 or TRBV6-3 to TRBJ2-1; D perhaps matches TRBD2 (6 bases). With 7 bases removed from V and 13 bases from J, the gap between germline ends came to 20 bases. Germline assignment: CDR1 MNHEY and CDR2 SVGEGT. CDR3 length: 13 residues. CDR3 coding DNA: TGTGCCAGCAAGCGAGCGGGTTTCGGACCACAGTTCTTC. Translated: CASKRAGFGPQFF.

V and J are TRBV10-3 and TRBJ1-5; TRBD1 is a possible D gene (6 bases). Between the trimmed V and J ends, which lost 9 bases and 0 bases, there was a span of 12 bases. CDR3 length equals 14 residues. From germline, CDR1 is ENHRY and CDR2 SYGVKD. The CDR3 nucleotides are TGTGCCATTAAGGACAGCAATAGCAATCAGCCCCAGCATTTT. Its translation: CAIKDSNSNQPQHF.

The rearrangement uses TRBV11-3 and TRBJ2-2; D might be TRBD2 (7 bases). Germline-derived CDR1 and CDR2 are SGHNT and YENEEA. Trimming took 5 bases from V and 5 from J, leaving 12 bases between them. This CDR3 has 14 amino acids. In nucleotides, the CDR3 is TGTGCCAGCAGCAGGGGGGGGGCGACCGGGGAGCTGTTTTTT. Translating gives CASSRGGATGELFF.

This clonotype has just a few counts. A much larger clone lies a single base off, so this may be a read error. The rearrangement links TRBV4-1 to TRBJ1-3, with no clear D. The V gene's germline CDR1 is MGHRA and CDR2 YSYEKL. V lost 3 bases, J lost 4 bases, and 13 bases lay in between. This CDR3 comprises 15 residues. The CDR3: CASSHDRRVGNTIYF. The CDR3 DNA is TGCGCCAGCAGCCATGATCGTCGCGTAGGAAACACCATATATTTT.

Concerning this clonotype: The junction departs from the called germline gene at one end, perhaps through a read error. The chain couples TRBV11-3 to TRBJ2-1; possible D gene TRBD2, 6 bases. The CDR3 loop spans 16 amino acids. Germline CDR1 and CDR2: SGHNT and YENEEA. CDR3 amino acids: CASSQIAALSYNEQFF. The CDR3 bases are TGTGCCAGCAGCCAGATAGCGGCCCTTTCCTACAATGAGCAATTCTTC.

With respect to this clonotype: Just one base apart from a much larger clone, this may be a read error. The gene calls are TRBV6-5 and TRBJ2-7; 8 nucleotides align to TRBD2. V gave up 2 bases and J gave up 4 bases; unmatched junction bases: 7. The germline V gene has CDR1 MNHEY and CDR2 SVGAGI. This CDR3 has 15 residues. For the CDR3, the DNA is TGTGCCAGCAGTTACGGGGTAGCGGGATTGTACGAGCAGTACTTC. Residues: CASSYGVAGLYEQYF.

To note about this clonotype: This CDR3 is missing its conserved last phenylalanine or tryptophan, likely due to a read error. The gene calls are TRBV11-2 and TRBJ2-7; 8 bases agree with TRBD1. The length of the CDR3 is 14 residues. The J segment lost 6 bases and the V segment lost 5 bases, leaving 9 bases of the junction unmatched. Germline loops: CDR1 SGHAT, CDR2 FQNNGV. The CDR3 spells CASSPGQGWGEQYI. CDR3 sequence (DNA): TGTGCCAGCAGCCCCGGACAGGGATGGGGCGAGCAGTACATT.

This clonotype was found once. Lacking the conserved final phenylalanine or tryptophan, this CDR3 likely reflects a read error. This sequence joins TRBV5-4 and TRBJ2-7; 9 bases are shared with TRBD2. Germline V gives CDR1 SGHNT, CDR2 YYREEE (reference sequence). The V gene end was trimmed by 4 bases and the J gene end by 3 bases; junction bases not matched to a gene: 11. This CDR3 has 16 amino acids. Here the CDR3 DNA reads TGTGCCAGCAGCCCCCCAGGCGGGAGGGGGCACTACGAGCAGTACCTC. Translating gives CASSPPGGRGHYEQYL.

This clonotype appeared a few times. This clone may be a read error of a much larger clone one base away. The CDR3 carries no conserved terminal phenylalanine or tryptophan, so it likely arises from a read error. CDR3 protein: CASSPTTGTGVTGELFL. CDR3 nucleotide sequence: TGTGCCAGCAGCCCAACTACCGGGACAGGGGTCACCGGGGAGCTGTTTCTT. The V call is TRBV12-3 or TRBV12-4, the J call TRBJ2-2; TRBD1 matches at 10 bases. CDR3 length: 17 amino acids. V lost 6 bases, J lost 4 bases, and 11 bases stayed unmatched.

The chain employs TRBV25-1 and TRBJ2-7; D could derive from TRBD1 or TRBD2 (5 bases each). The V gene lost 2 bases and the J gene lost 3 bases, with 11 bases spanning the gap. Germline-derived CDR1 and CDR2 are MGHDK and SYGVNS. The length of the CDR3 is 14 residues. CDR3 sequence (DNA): TGTGCCAGCAGTGAAGGGGACGGTCACTACGAGCAGTACTTC. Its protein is CASSEGDGHYEQYF.

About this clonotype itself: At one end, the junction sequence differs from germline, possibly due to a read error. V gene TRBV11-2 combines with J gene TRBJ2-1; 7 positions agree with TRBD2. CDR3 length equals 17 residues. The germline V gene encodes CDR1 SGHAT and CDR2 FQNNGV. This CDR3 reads CASSLTAGTNCYNEQFF. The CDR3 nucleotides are TGCGCCAGCAGCTTAACGGCCGGGACTAACTGCTACAATGAGCAGTTCTTC. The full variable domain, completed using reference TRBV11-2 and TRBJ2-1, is EAGVAQSPRYKIIEKRQSVAFWCNPISGHATLYWYQQILGQGPKLLIQFQNNGVVDDSQLPKDRFSAERLKGVDSTLKIQPAKLEDSAVYLCASSLTAGTNCYNEQFFGPGTRLTVL.

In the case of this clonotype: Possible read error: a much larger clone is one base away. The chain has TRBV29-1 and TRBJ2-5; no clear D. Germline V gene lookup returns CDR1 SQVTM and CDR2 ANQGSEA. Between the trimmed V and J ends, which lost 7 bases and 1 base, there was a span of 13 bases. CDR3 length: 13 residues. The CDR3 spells CSATEQLQETQYF. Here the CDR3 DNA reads TGCAGCGCTACGGAACAGCTCCAAGAGACCCAGTACTTC.

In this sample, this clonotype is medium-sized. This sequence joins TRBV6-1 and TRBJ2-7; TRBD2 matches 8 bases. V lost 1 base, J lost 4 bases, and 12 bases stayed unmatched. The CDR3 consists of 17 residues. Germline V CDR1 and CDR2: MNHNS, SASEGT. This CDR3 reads CASSEVAGGEFLYEQYF. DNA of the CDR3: TGTGCCAGCAGTGAAGTGGCCGGGGGGGAGTTCTTGTACGAGCAGTACTTC.

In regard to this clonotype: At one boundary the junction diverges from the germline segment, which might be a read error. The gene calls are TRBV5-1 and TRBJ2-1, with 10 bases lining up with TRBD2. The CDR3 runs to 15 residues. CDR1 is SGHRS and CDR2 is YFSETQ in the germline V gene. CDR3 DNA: TGCACCAGCAGCTTGGGTAGCGGGAGGTCCAATGAGCAGTTCTTC. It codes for CTSSLGSGRSNEQFF.